The clone carrying this T cell receptor beta chain was counted between two and nine times. What it binds is unknown. At one of its ends the junction is not consistent with the germline gene, which may arise from a read error. This sample was included in a study of post-analysis software for immune sequencing data. TCR beta cDNA libraries had unique molecular identifiers. TCRdb reanalysed the PCR reads using MiXCR and keeps one entry per CDR3 protein. The sample consists of hundreds of thousands of distinct CDR3 sequences, around 60% of them appearing once. Overall study results and limits: Patients carried roughly 5 TRBV segments more frequently than controls did, and TRBV5-6, TRBV5-1 and TRBV20-1 were among them.

Germline CDR1 is SGHRS and CDR2 is YFSETQ. The CDR3 covers 13 residues. Source material: blood. The TCR comes from a girl between 2 and 10 years old with multiple sclerosis. The V call is TRBV5-1, the J call TRBJ2-5, with D uncertain. The CDR3 DNA reads as TGTGCCAGCAGCTTATGGGATCAAGAGACCCAGTACTTC. Its translation is CASSLWDQETQYF.